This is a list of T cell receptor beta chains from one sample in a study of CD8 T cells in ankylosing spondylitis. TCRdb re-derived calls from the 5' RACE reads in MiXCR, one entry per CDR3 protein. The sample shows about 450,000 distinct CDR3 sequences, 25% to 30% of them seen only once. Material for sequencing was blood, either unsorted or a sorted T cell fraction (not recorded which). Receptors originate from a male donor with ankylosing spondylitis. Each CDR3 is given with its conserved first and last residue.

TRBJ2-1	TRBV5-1	CASSRGAGASFGEQFF
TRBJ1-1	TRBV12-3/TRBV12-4	CASSNGQNTEAFF
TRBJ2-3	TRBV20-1	CSARETRKDTQYF
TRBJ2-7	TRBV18	CASSQGLAGNYEQYF
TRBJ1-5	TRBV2	CASSDRTHRPQHF
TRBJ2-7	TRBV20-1	CSARAHGLAGVYEQYF
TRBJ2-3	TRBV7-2	CASSGGTGDTQYF
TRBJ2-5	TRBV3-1	CASSRTGAETQYF
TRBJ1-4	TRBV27	CASSFWGNEKLFF
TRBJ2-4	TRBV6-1	CASSGRAFNF
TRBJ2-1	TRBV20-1	CSAYYSVGSSYNEQFF
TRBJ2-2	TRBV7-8	CASSLLLSNTGELFF
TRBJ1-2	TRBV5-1	CASSSGQLRVINYTF
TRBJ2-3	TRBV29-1	CSVVVGNTQYF
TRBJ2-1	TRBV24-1	CATSDLNRGNEQFF
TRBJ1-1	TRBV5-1	CASSLGVVEGSTEAFF
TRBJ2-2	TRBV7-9	CASSPQGANTGELFF
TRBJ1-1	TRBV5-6	CASSLRVFEAFF
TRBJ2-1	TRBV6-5	CASSYSRGDGYNEQFF
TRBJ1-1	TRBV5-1	CASSLYFRNTEAFF
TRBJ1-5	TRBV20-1	CSAQGFNQPQHF
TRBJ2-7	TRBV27	CASSLSEDYEQYF
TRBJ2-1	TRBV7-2	CASSLARTQGQFF
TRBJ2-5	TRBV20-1	CSAPPQREGRETQYF
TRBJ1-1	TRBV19	CASSISHRANTEAFF
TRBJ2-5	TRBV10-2	CASSVAQETQYF
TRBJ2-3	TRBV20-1	CSARLTSGTDTQYF
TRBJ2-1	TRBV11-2	CASSPGQGAISSYNEQFF
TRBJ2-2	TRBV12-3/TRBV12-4	CASSLLLASSPRTGELFF
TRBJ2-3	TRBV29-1	CSALGAAPSPDTQYF
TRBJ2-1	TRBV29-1	CSVESVQGSGEQFF
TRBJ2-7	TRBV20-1	CSAFREGDEQYF
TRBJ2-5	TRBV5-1	CASSLRPTDQETQYF
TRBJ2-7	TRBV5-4	CASSKRTGDSYEQYF
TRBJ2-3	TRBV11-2	CASSLVGTGVTDTQYF
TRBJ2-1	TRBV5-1	CASSFSGTSYNEQFF
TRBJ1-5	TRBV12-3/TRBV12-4	CASSLRSQPQHF
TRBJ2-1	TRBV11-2	CASSFAGSGVNEQFF
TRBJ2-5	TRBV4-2	CASSPGLAGAVETQYF
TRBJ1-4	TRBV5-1	CASSSYTGTNEKLFF
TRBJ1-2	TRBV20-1	CSARVVYYGYTF
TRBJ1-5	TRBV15	CATSARQGGNQPQHF
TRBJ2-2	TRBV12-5	CASGLVVRNTGELFF
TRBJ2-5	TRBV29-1	CSVERGLSEETQYF
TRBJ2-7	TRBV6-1	CASRKSIGVSYEQYF
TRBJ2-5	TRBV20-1	CSNTVGGETQYF
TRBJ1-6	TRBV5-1	CASSDRGSNSPLHF
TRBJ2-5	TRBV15	CATSREWTGEETQYF
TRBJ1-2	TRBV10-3	CAISDRGADYGYTF
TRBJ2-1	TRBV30	CAWRTKWAGSVPGEQFF
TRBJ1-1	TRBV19	CASSMTGLGTEAFF
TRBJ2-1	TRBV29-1	CSFRTNSGEQFF
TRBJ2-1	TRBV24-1	CATSVAVGARGNEQFF
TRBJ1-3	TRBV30	CAWKRDSSGNTIYF
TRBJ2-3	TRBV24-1	CATSDRGLAADTQYF
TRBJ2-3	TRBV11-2	CASSLIPLYGSSTDTQYF
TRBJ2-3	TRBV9	CASSFSGSPDTQYF
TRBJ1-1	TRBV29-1	CSVEKGETEAFF
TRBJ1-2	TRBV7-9	CASTRWGYGYTF